What follows describes a single T cell receptor beta chain. Its antigen is currently unknown. The sample comes from a study of cytomegalovirus exposure and HLA in healthy donors. Study-level findings and limits: Investigators reported around 150 TCR beta chains as tied to cytomegalovirus. There were some public TCRs occurring in many donors, but most TCR sequences were rare.

The PCR made use of 60 Vbeta and 13 Jbeta primers. In the original workflow: In a later analysis, approximately 73 million unique TCR beta chains included roughly 11 million shared by two or more donors. Here immunoSEQ multiplex PCR was the method, and the copy in TCRdb shows in-frame clones only, minus some. V, J and clone size were drawn from that table, and D and trimming were deduced from the DNA. The sample table includes fewer than 150,000 clones. The sequence derives from a man between 18 and 35 years old in good health and CMV-seronegative. Sequencing was performed on PBMCs.

Here the CDR3 reads CASSPLNRASNQPQHF. DNA for the CDR3: TGTGCCAGCTCACCCTTAAACAGGGCTAGCAATCAGCCCCAGCATTTT. The chain is built from TRBV18 and TRBJ1-5, with D possibly being TRBD1 (6 bases). In germline, CDR1 is KGHSH, CDR2 LQKENI. Trimming took 3 bases from V and 0 from J, leaving 12 bases between them. The CDR3 has 16 amino acids. Full variable domain (outside the CDR3, taken from reference TRBV18 and TRBJ1-5): NAGVMQNPRHLVRRRGQEARLRCSPMKGHSHVYWYRQLPEEGLKFMVYLQKENIIDESGMPKERFSAEFPKEGPSILRIQQVVRGDSAAYFCASSPLNRASNQPQHFGDGTRLSIL.